The source of this T cell receptor beta chain is a study of shared clonotypes between healthy human individuals. Germline V gives CDR1 MDHEN, CDR2 SYDVKM. Trimming took 5 bases from V and 5 from J, leaving 13 bases between them. There are 14 residues in the CDR3. In regard to this clone: Its antigen is still unknown.

Evenly divided among several immunoSEQ plates was the genomic DNA of each subset. Assay: immunoSEQ multiplex PCR; the TCRdb copy retains only in-frame clones and omits some. Of some 1 million clones listed, under 80% are singletons. The study, taken as a whole, reports: Several donors held approximately 5% of naive CD4 clonotypes in common. Richness estimates generally favored naive over memory subsets.

The chain carries TRBV28 and TRBJ1-5; a possible D gene is TRBD1 (6 bases). Sequenced material: memory CD4+ T cells sorted from blood. Regarding subset: CD45RA-negative fraction. This TCR came from a man aged 18-30 years in good health. The CDR3 DNA sequence: TGTGCCAGCAGTCCCCGGACAGAGCATCAGCCCCAGCATTTT. Translation gives CASSPRTEHQPQHF.